The subject of this entry is one T cell receptor (beta chain). What it binds is unknown. Germline values: CDR1 LGHNA, CDR2 YSLEER. The V end was cut by 2 bases, the J end by 2 bases, with 16 bases between. The length of the CDR3 is 18 residues. These data originate in a study of T cell repertoires in cytomegalovirus infection. In the study overall: The public TCR beta signatures pointed to both CMV infection and matching HLA type.

Study-wide results and limits: Across the ex vivo response, the dominant clonotypes were HLA-C-restricted CMV-specific TCR beta clonotypes. Cumulative frequency of public TCR beta families picked out carriers of CMV plus the relevant HLA.

One entry per CDR3 protein results from TCRdb running MiXCR on the reads. The table has some 450,000 distinct CDR3 sequences, approximately 30% seen once. This receptor was obtained from a human donor in good health (CMV status not recorded). Some clones in this sample may be carry-over from other donors' samples. The sample comprised PBMCs. The chain employs TRBV4-3 and TRBJ1-6; TRBD1 is a possible D gene (5 bases). In DNA, the CDR3 is TGCGCCAGCAGCCAATATGGGGGAGGAGCTACCTATAATTCACCCCTCCACTTT. Its translation: CASSQYGGGATYNSPLHF.